Included here is one T cell receptor beta chain sequence, with context. Antigen unknown. The sample comes from a study of T cell responses to AZD1222 COVID-19 vaccine. Study-wide findings and caveats: Seropositive at baseline were only six or seven AZD1222 recipients.

Trimming at V came to 8 bases and at J to 3 bases, leaving 19 bases not matched to a gene. This CDR3 comprises 17 residues. In germline, CDR1 is GTSNPN, CDR2 SVGIG (reference sequence). Sequenced by immunoSEQ multiplex PCR; TCRdb stores in-frame clones only, minus some. This sample yields just over 150,000 clones, of which 80% to 90% are seen a single time; approximately 7% belongs to the top ten. The V call is TRBV30, the J call TRBJ2-7; 10 nucleotides align to TRBD2. Specimen: peripheral blood, collected after recovery from COVID-19. The TCR sequence derives from an adult who had recovered from COVID-19. CDR3 protein: CAGYVGLAGDLFYEQYF. The CDR3 DNA follows: TGTGCCGGCTACGTGGGGCTAGCGGGAGACCTTTTCTACGAGCAGTACTTC.